This T cell receptor (beta chain) was observed in a study of T cells in Graves' hyperthyroidism and ophthalmopathy. The CDR3 contains 13 residues. With 4 bases removed from V and 5 bases from J, the gap between germline ends came to 9 bases. The V gene's germline CDR1 is MNHNS and CDR2 SASEGT. RNA transcripts were the template for amplifying TCR beta CDR3 regions. Initially, a first-round RT-PCR of the TCR CDR3 employed the HTBI primer set. TCRdb itself ran the multiplex PCR reads through MiXCR, one entry per CDR3 protein. The sample holds 480,000 or so distinct CDR3 sequences, roughly 14% seen once. The chain uses TRBV6-1 and TRBJ1-5; D is uncertain. This receptor was identified in a woman younger than 30 with Graves' hyperthyroidism. The sequenced sample was blood. The CDR3 spells CASSVVQDQPQHF. The CDR3 nucleotides read TGTGCCAGCAGTGTGGTTCAGGATCAGCCCCAGCATTTT.